This T cell receptor beta chain was obtained from a study of blood T cell repertoires in COVID-19. V lost 3 bases to trimming and J lost 7 bases, with 7 bases between them. Germline CDR1 SGHAT, CDR2 FQNNGV. There are 12 residues in the CDR3. In the authors' methods: Amplification with reference gene primers provided the estimates of nucleated cell counts. Here immunoSEQ multiplex PCR was the method, and the copy in TCRdb shows in-frame clones only, minus some. V, J and clone size derive from that table, while D and trimming were established from the DNA sequence. Counted here are fewer than 500,000 clones, around 90% occurring once; the ten biggest clones make up just under 2%. Everyone who took part was about 18 to 89 years old, and they came from 24 US areas.

The TCR originated in a woman in her late teens or twenties with acute COVID-19. What was sequenced was PBMCs or T cells enriched from blood (not recorded which). V and J are TRBV11-2 and TRBJ2-1; no definite D call. In DNA, the CDR3 is TGTGCCAGCAGCTTGGGCCGGAATGAGCAGTTCTTC. Its protein product is CASSLGRNEQFF.